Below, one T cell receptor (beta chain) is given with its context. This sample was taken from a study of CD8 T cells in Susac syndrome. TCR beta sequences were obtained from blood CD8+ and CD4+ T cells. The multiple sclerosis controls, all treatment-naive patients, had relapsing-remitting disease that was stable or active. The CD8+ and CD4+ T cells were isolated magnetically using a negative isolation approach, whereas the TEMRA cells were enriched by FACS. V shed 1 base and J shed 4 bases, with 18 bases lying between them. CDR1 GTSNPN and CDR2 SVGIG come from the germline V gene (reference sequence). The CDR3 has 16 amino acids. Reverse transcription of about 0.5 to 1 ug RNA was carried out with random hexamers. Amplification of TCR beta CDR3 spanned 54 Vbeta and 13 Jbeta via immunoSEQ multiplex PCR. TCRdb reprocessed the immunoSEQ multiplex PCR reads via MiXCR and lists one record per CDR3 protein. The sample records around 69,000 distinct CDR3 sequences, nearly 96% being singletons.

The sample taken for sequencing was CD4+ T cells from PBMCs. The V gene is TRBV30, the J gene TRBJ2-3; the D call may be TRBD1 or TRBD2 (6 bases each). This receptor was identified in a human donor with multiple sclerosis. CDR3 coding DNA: TGTGCCTGGAGTGCCATTTTGAGGGGGGCGTCAGATACGCAGTATTTT. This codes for CAWSAILRGASDTQYF.